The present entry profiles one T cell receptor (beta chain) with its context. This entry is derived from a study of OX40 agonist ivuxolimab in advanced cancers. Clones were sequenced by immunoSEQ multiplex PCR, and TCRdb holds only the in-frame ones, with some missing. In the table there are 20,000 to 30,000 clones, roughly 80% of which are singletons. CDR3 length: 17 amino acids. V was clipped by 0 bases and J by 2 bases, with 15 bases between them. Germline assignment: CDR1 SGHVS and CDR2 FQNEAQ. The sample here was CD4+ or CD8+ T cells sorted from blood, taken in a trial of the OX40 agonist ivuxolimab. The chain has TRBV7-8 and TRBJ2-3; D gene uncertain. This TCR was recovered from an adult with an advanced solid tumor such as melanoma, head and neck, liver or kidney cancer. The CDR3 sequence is CASSLALGLAYTDTQYF. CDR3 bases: TGTGCCAGCAGCTTAGCGCTTGGGTTGGCGTACACAGATACGCAGTATTTT.